This is a list of T cell receptor beta chains from one sample in a study of CD8 T cells in ankylosing spondylitis. MiXCR, run by TCRdb on the 5' RACE reads, gives a single entry per CDR3 protein. Among a few hundred thousand distinct CDR3 sequences listed, roughly a tenth were seen once. The specimen sequenced was blood, either unsorted or a sorted T cell fraction (not recorded which). The receptors here all came from a male donor with ankylosing spondylitis or in good health (not recorded which). Each CDR3 is given with its conserved first and last residue. The D gene is left open where the match is weak. A row's size may be missing; if present it is once, few, many or a size class.

V gene: TRBV29-1; clone size: many; D gene: TRBD2; J gene: TRBJ2-5; CDR3 protein: CSVEDKGTSETQYF; CDR3 DNA: TGCAGCGTTGAAGATAAGGGGACTAGTGAGACCCAGTACTTC
V gene: TRBV7-2; clone size: few; D gene: TRBD2; J gene: TRBJ2-3; CDR3 protein: CASSSALAGGLKASNTQYF; CDR3 DNA: TGTGCCAGCAGCTCAGCACTAGCGGGGGGCCTTAAAGCCAGTAATACGCAGTATTTT
V gene: TRBV2; clone size: many; D gene: TRBD2; J gene: TRBJ2-3; CDR3 protein: CASRGLADPSDTQYF; CDR3 DNA: TGTGCCAGCAGGGGACTAGCGGACCCATCAGATACGCAGTATTTT
V gene: TRBV5-1; clone size: many; D gene: TRBD2; J gene: TRBJ2-5; CDR3 protein: CASSLEWGGSQETQYF; CDR3 DNA: TGCGCCAGCAGCTTGGAATGGGGGGGGTCACAAGAGACCCAGTACTTC
V gene: TRBV24-1; clone size: many; D gene: .; J gene: TRBJ2-7; CDR3 protein: CATSAASSYEQYF; CDR3 DNA: TGTGCCACCAGTGCAGCAAGCTCCTACGAGCAGTACTTC
V gene: TRBV7-3; clone size: many; D gene: .; J gene: TRBJ2-3; CDR3 protein: CASSLDTATDTQYF; CDR3 DNA: TGTGCCAGCAGCCTCGACACCGCCACAGATACGCAGTATTTT
V gene: TRBV20-1; clone size: many; D gene: .; J gene: TRBJ2-7; CDR3 protein: CSATPDRTYEQYF; CDR3 DNA: TGCAGTGCTACGCCCGACAGGACCTACGAGCAGTACTTC
V gene: TRBV2; clone size: many; D gene: .; J gene: TRBJ2-1; CDR3 protein: CASSELGTNEQFF; CDR3 DNA: TGTGCCAGCAGTGAGCTAGGGACCAATGAGCAGTTCTTC
V gene: TRBV9; clone size: many; D gene: .; J gene: TRBJ2-2; CDR3 protein: CASSVAAGGELNTGELFF; CDR3 DNA: TGTGCCAGCAGCGTAGCAGCAGGGGGGGAACTTAACACCGGGGAGCTGTTTTTT
V gene: TRBV5-1; clone size: many; D gene: TRBD1; J gene: TRBJ1-1; CDR3 protein: CASSLGGQRLEAFF; CDR3 DNA: TGCGCCAGCAGCTTGGGGGGACAGAGGCTTGAAGCTTTCTTT
V gene: TRBV7-9; clone size: many; D gene: TRBD1; J gene: TRBJ1-1; CDR3 protein: CASMDRTGNTEAFF; CDR3 DNA: TGTGCCAGCATGGACCGGACAGGGAACACTGAAGCTTTCTTT
V gene: TRBV9; clone size: many; D gene: TRBD1; J gene: TRBJ2-1; CDR3 protein: CASSATGAEQFF; CDR3 DNA: TGTGCCAGCAGCGCCACAGGGGCCGAGCAGTTCTTC
V gene: TRBV11-1; clone size: many; D gene: TRBD2; J gene: TRBJ2-2; CDR3 protein: CASSSRTSASKGTGELFF; CDR3 DNA: TGTGCCAGCAGCTCCCGGACTAGCGCTTCGAAGGGCACCGGGGAGCTGTTTTTT
V gene: TRBV11-3; clone size: .; D gene: .; J gene: TRBJ1-1; CDR3 protein: CASSLSGLNTEAFF; CDR3 DNA: TGTGCCAGCAGCTTATCGGGTTTGAACACTGAAGCTTTCTTT
V gene: TRBV5-1; clone size: many; D gene: .; J gene: TRBJ2-1; CDR3 protein: CASSNAPSSYNEQFF; CDR3 DNA: TGCGCCAGCAGCAACGCCCCGAGCTCCTACAATGAGCAGTTCTTC
V gene: TRBV20-1; clone size: many; D gene: .; J gene: TRBJ2-1; CDR3 protein: CSALSLEQHYNEQFF; CDR3 DNA: TGCAGTGCCCTGTCTTTGGAGCAGCACTACAATGAGCAGTTCTTC
V gene: TRBV12-3/TRBV12-4; clone size: many; D gene: .; J gene: TRBJ1-1; CDR3 protein: CASGGGPEAFF; CDR3 DNA: TGTGCCAGCGGAGGGGGACCTGAAGCTTTCTTT
V gene: TRBV7-3; clone size: many; D gene: TRBD2; J gene: TRBJ2-2; CDR3 protein: CASSLTSLGTGELFF; CDR3 DNA: TGTGCCAGCAGCTTGACTAGCCTGGGGACCGGGGAGCTGTTTTTT
V gene: TRBV7-2; clone size: many; D gene: .; J gene: TRBJ2-1; CDR3 protein: CASSIYVTGLNEQFF; CDR3 DNA: TGTGCCAGCAGCATCTACGTTACGGGGCTCAATGAGCAGTTCTTC
V gene: TRBV5-1; clone size: few; D gene: TRBD1; J gene: TRBJ2-7; CDR3 protein: CASSLGARDRVYEQYF; CDR3 DNA: TGCGCCAGCAGCTTGGGGGCCCGGGACAGGGTCTACGAGCAGTACTTC
V gene: TRBV20-1; clone size: many; D gene: TRBD2; J gene: TRBJ2-3; CDR3 protein: CSARVPGLAQDTQYF; CDR3 DNA: TGCAGTGCTAGAGTACCGGGACTAGCTCAAGATACGCAGTATTTT
V gene: TRBV7-6; clone size: many; D gene: .; J gene: TRBJ1-1; CDR3 protein: CASSRLLVNTEAFF; CDR3 DNA: TGTGCCAGCAGCCGCCTGCTTGTGAACACTGAAGCTTTCTTT
V gene: TRBV5-1; clone size: many; D gene: TRBD2; J gene: TRBJ2-1; CDR3 protein: CASSFGTSGGEQFF; CDR3 DNA: TGCGCCAGCAGCTTCGGGACTAGCGGGGGTGAGCAGTTCTTC
V gene: TRBV20-1; clone size: many; D gene: .; J gene: TRBJ2-3; CDR3 protein: CSASWGDSTDTQYF; CDR3 DNA: TGCAGTGCTAGTTGGGGGGATAGCACAGATACGCAGTATTTT
V gene: TRBV4-1; clone size: few; D gene: TRBD2; J gene: TRBJ2-1; CDR3 protein: CASSQELLGRGELNEQFF; CDR3 DNA: TGCGCCAGCAGCCAAGAGCTCTTGGGGCGGGGGGAGTTAAATGAGCAGTTCTTC
V gene: TRBV20-1; clone size: many; D gene: TRBD2; J gene: TRBJ2-3; CDR3 protein: CSASASGGTSTDTQYF; CDR3 DNA: TGCAGTGCTAGTGCCAGCGGGGGCACTAGCACAGATACGCAGTATTTT
V gene: TRBV3-1; clone size: many; D gene: TRBD2; J gene: TRBJ2-2; CDR3 protein: CASRATSGQTTGELFF; CDR3 DNA: TGTGCCAGCAGAGCTACTAGCGGGCAGACCACCGGGGAGCTGTTTTTT
V gene: TRBV7-2; clone size: .; D gene: .; J gene: TRBJ1-2; CDR3 protein: CASSLNKGQYTF; CDR3 DNA: TGTGCCAGCAGCTTAAATAAGGGGCAGTACACCTTC
V gene: TRBV5-5; clone size: few; D gene: .; J gene: TRBJ1-2; CDR3 protein: CASSLDHRQNYGYTF; CDR3 DNA: TGTGCCAGCAGCTTGGATCACCGACAGAACTATGGCTACACCTTC
V gene: TRBV12-3/TRBV12-4; clone size: .; D gene: .; J gene: TRBJ2-1; CDR3 protein: CASSFYAFLSYNEQFF; CDR3 DNA: TGTGCCAGCAGTTTTTATGCTTTTCTCTCCTACAATGAGCAGTTCTTC
V gene: TRBV20-1; clone size: few; D gene: .; J gene: TRBJ1-5; CDR3 protein: CSAGGGARNSNQPQHF; CDR3 DNA: TGCAGTGCTGGGGGGGGGGCGCGGAATAGCAATCAGCCCCAGCATTTT
V gene: TRBV2; clone size: few; D gene: .; J gene: TRBJ2-3; CDR3 protein: CASSEPNVWGAGTDTQYF; CDR3 DNA: TGTGCCAGCAGTGAACCCAATGTTTGGGGGGCAGGCACAGATACGCAGTATTTT
V gene: TRBV2; clone size: few; D gene: .; J gene: TRBJ2-7; CDR3 protein: CASSVGVEAPYEQYF; CDR3 DNA: TGTGCCAGCAGTGTGGGAGTGGAAGCCCCTTACGAGCAGTACTTC
V gene: TRBV11-1; clone size: many; D gene: TRBD1; J gene: TRBJ1-2; CDR3 protein: CASSQETGGGSYGYTF; CDR3 DNA: TGTGCCAGCAGCCAAGAGACAGGGGGAGGAAGCTATGGCTACACCTTC